This T cell receptor (beta chain) was captured in a study of neurological immune-mediated disorders. Study results and caveats: For the multiple sclerosis repertoire cluster, an association with any clinical or MRI feature was absent.

This clonotype was counted ten times or more. The target antigen is unknown. The CDR3 totals 14 residues. Germline V CDR1 and CDR2: LGHNA, YSLEER. The ends were cut back, 0 bases at V and 9 bases at J, with 14 bases in the middle. The team produced cDNA through 5'RACE using 10-nucleotide random UMIs. TCRdb itself ran the 5' RACE reads through MiXCR, one entry per CDR3 protein. The sample has 55,000 to 75,000 distinct CDR3 sequences, 2% to 3% seen once. The source is a man aged 50 to 59 with multiple sclerosis. Sequencing used PBMCs. The chain links TRBV4-3 to TRBJ2-5; perhaps D is TRBD1 or TRBD2 (5 bases each). The CDR3 sequence: CASSQETPTGPQYF. CDR3 coding DNA: TGCGCCAGCAGCCAAGAAACTCCTACGGGGCCCCAGTACTTC.